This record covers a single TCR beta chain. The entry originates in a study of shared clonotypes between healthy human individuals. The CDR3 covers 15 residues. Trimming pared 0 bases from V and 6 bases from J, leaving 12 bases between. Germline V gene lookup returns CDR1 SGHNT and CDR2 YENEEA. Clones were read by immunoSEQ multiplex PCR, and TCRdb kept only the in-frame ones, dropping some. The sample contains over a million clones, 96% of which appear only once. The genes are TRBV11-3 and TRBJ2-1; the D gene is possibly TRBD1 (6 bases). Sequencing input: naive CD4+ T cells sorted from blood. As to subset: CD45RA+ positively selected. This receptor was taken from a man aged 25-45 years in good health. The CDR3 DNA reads TGTGCCAGCAGCTTAGAGTCCCGGGACACCAATGAGCAGTTCTTC. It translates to CASSLESRDTNEQFF.